Listed here are 25 T cell receptor beta chains from one sample, sequenced in a study of tumor T cells in aggressive B-cell lymphoma. This table comes from immunoSEQ multiplex PCR, and its TCRdb copy is limited to in-frame clones, with some not included. The sample consists of fewer than 7,000 clones, roughly 87% of them appearing once. Sequencing input: tumor tissue. Every receptor here comes from an adult with diffuse large B cell lymphoma.

The chain recombines TRBV4-1 with TRBJ2-2, with D unresolved. V lost 0 bases and J lost 3, with 8 bases in between. Germline lookup yields CDR1 MGHRA and CDR2 YSYEKL. The CDR3 contains 15 residues. The CDR3 protein is CASSQEAFYTGELFF. CDR3 nucleotide sequence: TGCGCCAGCAGCCAAGAGGCATTTTACACCGGGGAGCTGTTTTTT.

The chain combines TRBV9 with TRBJ2-1; 12 nucleotides line up with TRBD1. V gave up 4 bases and J gave up 7 bases; unmatched junction bases: 12. The CDR3 spans 17 residues. Germline lookup yields CDR1 SGDLS and CDR2 YYNGEE. The DNA for the CDR3 is TGTGCCAGCAGCCCCAAGTTTGGGACAGGGGGCGTGAATGAGCAGTTCTTC. Translating gives CASSPKFGTGGVNEQFF. The full variable domain, in which reference TRBV9 and TRBJ2-1 provide the parts outside the CDR3, is DSGVTQTPKHLITATGQRVTLRCSPRSGDLSVYWYQQSLDQGLQFLIQYYNGEERAKGNILERFSAQQFPDLHSELNLSSLELGDSALYFCASSPKFGTGGVNEQFFGPGTRLTVL.

CDR3 nucleotide sequence: TGCGCCAGCAGCCAAAGCCCCGGAGGCGGGGGGGCTGAGACCCAGTACTTC. It translates to CASSQSPGGGGAETQYF. This chain links TRBV4-1 with TRBJ2-5; 9 nucleotides match TRBD2. From germline, CDR1 is MGHRA and CDR2 YSYEKL. V shed 2 bases, J shed 5 bases, and the junction held 12 bases outside the gene matches. The CDR3 has 17 residues.

The chain couples TRBV5-1 to TRBJ2-1; 10 nucleotides agree with TRBD2. Trimming cost V 4 bases and J 4 bases; bases outside gene matches: 5. This CDR3 spans 15 amino acids. Looked up from germline, CDR1 is SGHRS and CDR2 is YFSETQ. The CDR3 protein is CASSIGLAAYNEQFF. As DNA, the CDR3 is TGCGCCAGCAGCATTGGACTAGCGGCTTACAATGAGCAGTTCTTC.

This sequence joins TRBV2 and TRBJ2-3, with TRBD2 identical over 8 bases. The V segment lost 1 base and the J segment 3 bases; nucleotides outside the gene matches: 6. Germline V gene sequence: CDR1 SNHLY, CDR2 FYNNEI. The CDR3 has 16 amino acids. The CDR3 reads CASSEGLATLTDTQYF. The CDR3, as DNA: TGTGCCAGCAGTGAAGGACTAGCGACTCTTACAGATACGCAGTATTTT.

This clone was counted between two and nine times. The chain joins TRBV7-3 to TRBJ2-5; the match to TRBD2 covers 8 bases. The J call may be faulty, since TRBJ2-7 better matches the DNA end. The CDR3 contains 14 residues. Germline V gene sequence: CDR1 SGHTA, CDR2 FQGTGA. The CDR3 coding sequence is TGTGCCAGCAGCCGCGGGGGGAGCTCCTACGAGCAGTACTTC. Translation: CASSRGGSSYEQYF.

The table lists this clone with a few counts. This chain joins TRBV7-9 and TRBJ2-1; TRBD2 is a possible D gene (6 bases). The CDR3 has 14 residues. Germline V lookup: CDR1 SEHNR, CDR2 FQNEAQ (reference sequence). Between the trimmed V and J ends, which lost 5 bases and 11 bases, there was a span of 19 bases. The CDR3 loop is CASSQWGEKVKQFF. The DNA for the CDR3 is TGTGCCAGCAGCCAGTGGGGGGAGAAAGTAAAGCAGTTCTTC.

The chain joins TRBV4-2 to TRBJ2-2; TRBD1 aligns across 7 bases. The V gene's germline CDR1 is LGHNA and CDR2 YNFKEQ. V trimming: 0 bases; J trimming: 4 bases; junction bases outside the gene matches: 2. This CDR3 comprises 15 residues. CDR3 DNA sequence: TGTGCCAGCAGCCAAGAGAGGGGGCGCACCGGGGAGCTGTTTTTT. Its translation is CASSQERGRTGELFF.

The V gene is TRBV12-5, the J gene TRBJ2-1; the D gene is possibly TRBD1 (6 bases). Between the trimmed V and J ends, which lost 3 bases and 2 bases, there was a span of 14 bases. Per the germline V gene, CDR1 is LGHNT and CDR2 is FRNRAP. There are 16 residues in the CDR3. As DNA, the CDR3 is TGTGCTAGTGGTTTTTTTGGGGGCAGGACCTACAATGAGCAGTTCTTC. This translates into CASGFFGGRTYNEQFF.

The V call is TRBV14, the J call TRBJ1-2, with 7 bases lining up with TRBD1. The CDR3 is 16 amino acids. Germline V gene data show CDR1 as SGHDN and CDR2 as FVKESK. The J segment lost 4 bases and the V segment lost 5 bases, leaving 13 bases of the junction unmatched. CDR3 protein: CASSGGTAAGGYGYTF. In DNA form, the CDR3 reads TGTGCCAGCAGCGGCGGGACAGCGGCCGGGGGCTATGGCTACACCTTC.

The chain couples TRBV28 to TRBJ1-1; D call uncertain. The CDR3 loop spans 12 amino acids. CDR1 is MDHEN, CDR2 SYDVKM, per germline. The germline V and J ends were trimmed by 2 bases and 7 bases, with 8 bases remaining between them. CDR3 region: CASSLQEVEAFF. CDR3 DNA: TGTGCCAGCAGTTTACAGGAGGTTGAAGCTTTCTTT.

This clone was detected a few times. The CDR3 loop reads CASSQARYRVQYNEQFF. CDR3 DNA sequence: TGCGCCAGCAGCCAAGCCCGATACAGGGTCCAGTACAATGAGCAGTTCTTC. The rearrangement links TRBV4-3 to TRBJ2-1, with D tentatively TRBD1 (6 bases). CDR3 length: 17 amino acids. Trimming removed 1 base from V and 4 bases from J, with 17 bases in between. CDR1 is LGHNA and CDR2 is YSLEER in the germline V gene.

The V and J genes are TRBV5-1 and TRBJ2-1; maybe TRBD1 (6 bases). The germline V and J ends were trimmed by 5 bases and 0 bases, with 12 bases remaining between them. The CDR3 covers 15 residues. CDR1 is SGHRS, CDR2 YFSETQ, per germline. The CDR3 region is CASRQGKSSYNEQFF. The DNA of the CDR3 is TGCGCCAGCAGACAGGGTAAGAGCTCCTACAATGAGCAGTTCTTC.

This chain connects TRBV6-1 to TRBJ2-1; D is unclear. V was clipped by 2 bases and J by 7 bases, with 9 bases between them. The CDR3 extends over 13 amino acids. Germline assignment: CDR1 MNHNS and CDR2 SASEGT. CDR3 nucleotide sequence: TGTGCCAGCAGTGAACCCACAGAGAATGAGCAGTTCTTC. It specifies CASSEPTENEQFF.

In its sample, this clone was seen once. The chain couples TRBV6-1 to TRBJ1-4; 11 bases line up with TRBD1. CDR3 length equals 15 residues. The trim removed 1 base at V and 8 bases at J, leaving 3 bases unmatched. CDR1 MNHNS and CDR2 SASEGT come from the germline V gene. The DNA of the CDR3 is TGTGCCAGCAGTGAAGTTGGGACAGGGGGAGAAAAACTGTTTTTT. Translating gives CASSEVGTGGEKLFF.

This clone was observed a few times. This chain connects TRBV5-4 to TRBJ1-2; 7 nucleotides agree with TRBD1. J was trimmed by 2 bases and V by 1 base; bases with no gene match: 8. The CDR3 contains 16 residues. Germline CDR1 SGHNT, CDR2 YYREEE (reference sequence). The CDR3 region has the DNA TGTGCCAGCAGCTTGCGGTGGCAGGGGGTAAACTATGGCTACACCTTC. This codes for CASSLRWQGVNYGYTF.

This clone appeared once. J is TRBJ2-5 and V is TRBV4-2, with 9 bases matching TRBD2. In germline, CDR1 is LGHNA, CDR2 YNFKEQ. CDR3 size: 17 residues. V was clipped by 4 bases and J by 2 bases; unmatched bases: 11. The DNA of the CDR3 is TGTGCCAGCAGCCCCAGGTCTAGCGGGACGACGCAAGAGACCCAGTACTTC. Translated, it gives CASSPRSSGTTQETQYF.

This chain links TRBV15 with TRBJ2-1; 9 bases agree with TRBD1. CDR3 length: 16 residues. Germline V lookup: CDR1 LNHNV, CDR2 YYDKDF (reference sequence). The junction had 8 bases not matched to a gene; V was cut back by 3 bases and J by 5 bases. DNA for the CDR3: TGTGCCACCAGCAGTGACGGACAGGGGACGCACAATGAGCAGTTCTTC. This translates into CATSSDGQGTHNEQFF.

This clone occurred once. The J gene is TRBJ2-5, the V gene TRBV2, with a tentative D call TRBD2 (5 bases). Germline assignment: CDR1 SNHLY and CDR2 FYNNEI. This CDR3 contains 12 residues. Trimming left V 1 base short and J 11 bases short, with 11 bases between. CDR3 DNA: TGTGCCAGCAGTGAAGGGCGGGCCGAACAGTACTTC. Amino acid sequence: CASSEGRAEQYF.

The rearrangement links TRBV7-8 to TRBJ1-4; 9 nucleotides align to TRBD1. The CDR3 length is 18 residues. Losses at the gene ends were 10 bases for V and 2 bases for J; bases not matched to a gene: 17. Germline assignment: CDR1 SGHVS and CDR2 FQNEAQ. The CDR3 loop reads CATTPDRTGVTTNEKLFF. The CDR3 coding sequence is TGTGCCACCACCCCTGATAGGACAGGGGTTACCACTAATGAAAAACTGTTTTTT.

Only one count was recorded for this clone. The chain links TRBV30 to TRBJ2-5; 10 bases agree with TRBD1. The length of the CDR3 is 13 residues. The V and J ends lost 5 bases and 3 bases, in that order; junction bases with no gene match: 3. CDR1 GTSNPN and CDR2 SVGIG come from the germline V gene (reference sequence). The CDR3 DNA sequence: TGTGCCTGGGACAGGGGGCTTGAAGAGACCCAGTACTTC. Protein: CAWDRGLEETQYF.

The rearrangement joins TRBV7-9 to TRBJ2-7; 9 positions match TRBD2. This CDR3 region has 15 residues. Germline V lookup: CDR1 SEHNR, CDR2 FQNEAQ (reference sequence). J was trimmed by 11 bases and V by 5 bases; bases with no gene match: 16. CDR3 bases: TGTGCCAGCAGCCTCCAGGGGACTAGCCGCGCCGGAGAGTACTTC. Translation: CASSLQGTSRAGEYF.

This rearrangement joins TRBV5-8 to TRBJ2-7; TRBD2 agrees at 8 bases. Germline values: CDR1 SGHTS, CDR2 YDEGEE. This CDR3 spans 14 amino acids. The V segment lost 6 bases and the J segment 0 bases; nucleotides outside the gene matches: 5. CDR3 protein: CASTLAGHSYEQYF. For the CDR3, the DNA is TGTGCCAGCACCCTAGCGGGTCACTCCTACGAGCAGTACTTC.

This chain uses TRBV7-9 with TRBJ2-7; tentatively, D is TRBD1 (6 bases). Germline V lookup: CDR1 SEHNR, CDR2 FQNEAQ (reference sequence). This CDR3 spans 13 amino acids. V lost 7 bases, J lost 5 bases, and 15 bases lay in between. The CDR3 spells CASNPPHRDEQYF. The CDR3 coding sequence is TGTGCCAGCAACCCACCACACAGGGACGAGCAGTACTTC.

This chain joins TRBV19 and TRBJ2-5, with D perhaps TRBD1 (5 bases). In germline, CDR1 is LNHDA, CDR2 SQIVND (reference sequence). The length of the CDR3 is 14 residues. With 1 base removed from V and 3 bases from J, the gap between germline ends came to 9 bases. The CDR3 DNA follows: TGTGCCAGTAGTATAGTCGGCAGGGAAGAGACCCAGTACTTC. Translating it yields CASSIVGREETQYF.